This T cell receptor (beta chain) was obtained from a study of human T cells and chemical hapten exposure. Looking at the study overall: Chiefly female patients presented with alopecia areata, totalis or universalis.

Trimming pared 7 bases from V and 1 base from J, leaving 10 bases between. The CDR3 totals 13 residues. CDR1 is MDHEN, CDR2 SYDVKM, per germline. This clonotype came up many times. Time point indicated: pre-sensitization, week 0. The treatment was: therapeutic diphenylcyclopropenone sensitization with weekly scalp DPC. As processed by the authors: With a range of about 23,224 to 700,000, the median per sample was around 96,000 TCRs. Each CDR3 protein is one row after TCRdb ran MiXCR on the RACE reads. These V and J calls rely on TCRdb rather than the paper's analysis. The top ten clones hold just over 2.5% of a sample with 350,000 to 450,000 distinct CDR3 sequences, 5.1% of them seen once.

The rearrangement links TRBV28 to TRBJ1-1; tentatively, D is TRBD1 (6 bases). This receptor was obtained from a woman in her forties or fifties with alopecia areata. Some clones in this sample may be carry-over from other donors' samples. This material consisted of whole blood, taken in connection with sensitization to the hapten diphenylcyclopropenone (DPC). The CDR3 DNA follows: TGTGCCAGCATGGGACACCCGAACACTGAAGCTTTCTTT. Translating it yields CASMGHPNTEAFF.